This T cell receptor (beta chain) was captured by sequencing in a study of blood T cell repertoires in COVID-19. Background on the study: Specimens from acute and convalescent COVID-19 originated in the United States, Italy and Spain.

The data were produced by immunoSEQ multiplex PCR, yet TCRdb's version contains in-frame clones alone and is incomplete. This sample has 330,000 or so clones, with 88% found just once. Germline V gene sequence: CDR1 KGHDR, CDR2 SFDVKD. The CDR3 runs to 17 residues. The J segment lost 6 bases and the V segment lost 0 bases, leaving 7 bases of the junction unmatched. The receptor comes from a woman aged 25 to 39 who had been exposed to COVID-19. The chain carries TRBV24-1 and TRBJ2-1; 10 bases are a match to TRBD2. Sequences were obtained from PBMCs or T cells enriched from blood (not recorded which). In nucleotides, the CDR3 is TGTGCCACCAGTGATTTGAGTGGCGCTAGCGGGGGCAATGAGCAGTTCTTC. Its translation is CATSDLSGASGGNEQFF.